This record concerns one TCR beta chain sequence. The repertoire was sequenced with immunoSEQ multiplex PCR; TCRdb's copy has only in-frame clones and lacks some. The table includes thousands of clones, around 72% detected once. Trimming stripped 5 bases from V and 1 base from J, with 17 bases between. Germline V gene data show CDR1 as LGHNA and CDR2 as YNFKEQ. This CDR3 is built from 16 residues. This sample is part of a study of coeliac disease. The material sequenced was lamina propria lymphocytes from the gut. The gene calls are TRBV4-2 and TRBJ2-5; D is perhaps TRBD2 (6 bases). The TCR comes from a man aged 25 to 40 with celiac disease. CDR3 in amino acids: CASSKVSGGTQETQYF. CDR3 DNA sequence: TGTGCCAGCAGCAAAGTGAGTGGCGGGACCCAAGAGACCCAGTACTTC.